The clone carrying this T cell receptor beta chain was counted once. The RNA, roughly 0.5 to 1 ug, was put through reverse transcription using random hexamers. The TCR beta CDR3 was amplified by immunoSEQ multiplex PCR across 54 Vbeta, 13 Jbeta. Each CDR3 protein is one row after TCRdb ran MiXCR on the immunoSEQ multiplex PCR reads. Counted here are some 160,000 distinct CDR3 sequences, under 97% occurring once; the ten biggest clones make up 0.075% to 0.09%. The sample comes from a study of CD8 T cells in Susac syndrome. The wider study: When blood was drawn, the patients with Susac syndrome were therapy-naive, on corticosteroids, or on intravenous immunoglobulin alone.

The origin of this receptor is a human donor with Susac syndrome. Material: CD4+ T cells from PBMCs.

The CDR3 is CSVRGIPRAEAFF. Here the CDR3 DNA reads TGCAGCGTTCGGGGTATTCCGCGGGCTGAAGCTTTCTTT. The genes are TRBV29-1 and TRBJ1-1; no firm D call. The V end was cut by 5 bases, the J end by 6 bases, with 16 bases between. From germline, CDR1 is SQVTM and CDR2 ANQGSEA. This CDR3 has 13 residues.